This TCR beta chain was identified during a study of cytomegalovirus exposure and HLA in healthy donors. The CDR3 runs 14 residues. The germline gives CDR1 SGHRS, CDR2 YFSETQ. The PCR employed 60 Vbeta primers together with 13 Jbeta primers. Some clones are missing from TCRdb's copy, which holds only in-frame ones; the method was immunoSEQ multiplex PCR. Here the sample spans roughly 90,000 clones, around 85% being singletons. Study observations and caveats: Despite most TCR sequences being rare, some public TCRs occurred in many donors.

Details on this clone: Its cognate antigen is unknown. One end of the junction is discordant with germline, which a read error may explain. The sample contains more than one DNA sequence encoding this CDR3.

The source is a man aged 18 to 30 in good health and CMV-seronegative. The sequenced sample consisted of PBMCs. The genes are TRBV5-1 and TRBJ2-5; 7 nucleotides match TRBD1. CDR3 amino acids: CASSLATGLETQYF. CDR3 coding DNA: TGCGCTAGCAGCTTGGCGACAGGGTTAGAGACCCAGTACTTC.